The 22 T cell receptor beta chains listed next were all sequenced from one sample in a study of blood T cell repertoires in COVID-19. Sequencing was performed with immunoSEQ multiplex PCR; in TCRdb, only in-frame clones are kept and a portion is missing. Altogether about 200,000 clones are present, approximately 80% being singletons, with the ten largest covering over 9.5%. Specimen: peripheral blood. The receptor set was obtained from a woman aged 80 or over with acute or convalescent COVID-19.

CDR3 coding DNA: TGTGCCAGCTCCCCGAACGAGAATTCACCCCTCCACTTT. Translation: CASSPNENSPLHF. The V call is TRBV9, the J call TRBJ1-6; D is uncertain. The ends were cut back, 7 bases at V and 7 bases at J, with 12 bases in the middle. CDR1 SGDLS and CDR2 YYNGEE come from the germline V gene. The CDR3 totals 13 residues.

The chain is built from TRBV19 and TRBJ2-1; 9 bases agree with TRBD1. The CDR3 runs 15 residues. CDR1 and CDR2 (germline): LNHDA, SQIVND (reference sequence). V shed 4 bases and J 4 bases; nucleotides not matched to a gene: 5. DNA for the CDR3: TGTGCCAGTAGTACCGGGACAGGGCTATACAATGAGCAGTTCTTC. Translation gives CASSTGTGLYNEQFF.

V and J are TRBV28 and TRBJ2-2, with 9 bases aligning to TRBD2. V dropped 5 bases and J dropped 0; count of bases not matched to a gene: 1. Germline V lookup: CDR1 MDHEN, CDR2 SYDVKM. The CDR3 totals 15 residues. The DNA of the CDR3 is TGTGCCAGCAGTCCTAGCGGGGCGAACACCGGGGAGCTGTTTTTT. It codes for CASSPSGANTGELFF. Together with reference TRBV28 and TRBJ2-2, the CDR3 gives the full variable domain: DVKVTQSSRYLVKRTGEKVFLECVQDMDHENMFWYRQDPGLGLRLIYFSYDVKMKEKGDIPEGYSVSREKKERFSLILESASTNQTSMYLCASSPSGANTGELFFGEGSRLTVL.

This chain uses TRBV6-4 with TRBJ2-3; TRBD2 matches at 7 bases. The length of the CDR3 is 14 residues. After removal of 4 bases from V and 1 base from J, the junction contained 2 bases not matched to a gene. CDR1 MRHNA and CDR2 SNTAGT come from the germline V gene. The CDR3 region has the DNA TGTGCCAGCAGTGCGAGCGGGGGCACAGATACGCAGTATTTT. It translates to CASSASGGTDTQYF.

This clone was seen more than once but under ten times. The chain carries TRBV5-1 and TRBJ2-7, with 8 nucleotides matching TRBD1. V was clipped by 5 bases and J by 3 bases; unmatched bases: 7. The CDR3 covers 14 residues. Germline V gene lookup returns CDR1 SGHRS and CDR2 YFSETQ. CDR3 in DNA: TGCGCCAGCAGGTCCACAGGGGGGATCTACGAGCAGTACTTC. This translates into CASRSTGGIYEQYF.

V is TRBV7-8 and J is TRBJ1-1; D gene ambiguous. Trimming left V 6 bases short and J 4 bases short, with 18 bases between. The CDR3 loop spans 15 amino acids. Germline assignment: CDR1 SGHVS and CDR2 FQNEAQ. This CDR3 is CASSQAGGWGTEAFF. CDR3 DNA: TGTGCCAGCAGTCAAGCAGGCGGGTGGGGCACTGAAGCTTTCTTT. Full variable domain (missing parts from reference TRBV7-8 and TRBJ1-1): GAGVSQSPRYKVAKRGQDVALRCDPISGHVSLFWYQQALGQGPEFLTYFQNEAQLDKSGLPSDRFFAERPEGSVSTLKIQRTQQEDSAVYLCASSQAGGWGTEAFFGQGTRLTVV.

The chain joins TRBV11-2 to TRBJ2-3; D possibly corresponds to TRBD1 (5 bases). Trimming left V 2 bases short and J 5 bases short, with 14 bases between. The CDR3 sequence is 15 residues long. Germline V gives CDR1 SGHAT, CDR2 FQNNGV. The CDR3 coding sequence is TGTGCCAGCAGCTTATATCTTGGGGCCTTAGATACGCAGTATTTT. It yields the protein CASSLYLGALDTQYF. Full variable domain (outside the CDR3, taken from reference TRBV11-2 and TRBJ2-3): EAGVAQSPRYKIIEKRQSVAFWCNPISGHATLYWYQQILGQGPKLLIQFQNNGVVDDSQLPKDRFSAERLKGVDSTLKIQPAKLEDSAVYLCASSLYLGALDTQYFGPGTRLTVL.

The chain couples TRBV6-5 to TRBJ2-3, with unresolved D. Per the germline V gene, CDR1 is MNHEY and CDR2 is SVGAGI. V shed 6 bases and J shed 2 bases, with 15 bases lying between them. This CDR3 is 15 amino acids long. The CDR3 here is CASRPRQKATDTQYF. The CDR3 coding sequence is TGTGCCAGCAGACCCCGACAAAAAGCCACAGATACGCAGTATTTT.

The genes are TRBV19 and TRBJ1-1; D perhaps matches TRBD1 (5 bases). The germline V and J ends were trimmed by 6 bases and 1 base, with 9 bases remaining between them. This CDR3 spans 13 amino acids. Looked up from germline, CDR1 is LNHDA and CDR2 is SQIVND (reference sequence). CDR3 in amino acids: CASRPDRNTEAFF. For the CDR3, the DNA is TGTGCCAGTAGACCCGACAGGAACACTGAAGCTTTCTTT.

The chain is built from TRBV27 and TRBJ2-2, with 8 bases lining up with TRBD1. Trimming removed 6 bases from V and 3 bases from J; junction bases left unmatched: 6. This CDR3 is built from 15 residues. Germline values: CDR1 MNHEY, CDR2 SMNVEV (reference sequence). CDR3 sequence: CASRWTGTYTGELFF. CDR3 DNA: TGTGCCAGCAGATGGACAGGGACCTACACCGGGGAGCTGTTTTTT.

V is TRBV4-2 and J is TRBJ2-3; 11 bases match TRBD2. Germline CDR1 is LGHNA and CDR2 is YNFKEQ. There are 19 residues in the CDR3. V shed 1 base, J shed 4 bases, and the junction held 13 bases outside the gene matches. CDR3 coding DNA: TGTGCCAGCAGCCAAGGTGGACTAGCGGGCTTTTGGTCGGCAGATACGCAGTATTTT. This translates into CASSQGGLAGFWSADTQYF.

In its sample, this clone was seen a few times. This sequence joins TRBV7-8 and TRBJ2-5, with 9 bases that match TRBD2. With V trimmed by 5 bases and J by 4 bases, 5 bases remained unmatched. From germline, CDR1 is SGHVS and CDR2 FQNEAQ. This CDR3 comprises 14 residues. CDR3 nucleotide sequence: TGTGCCAGCAGCCCCCGGACTAGCGCAGAGACCCAGTACTTC. This translates into CASSPRTSAETQYF.

This chain uses TRBV11-2 with TRBJ2-7; 7 bases line up with TRBD1. The CDR3 sequence is 14 residues long. Germline values: CDR1 SGHAT, CDR2 FQNNGV. V lost 5 bases and J lost 5; bases outside the gene matches: 9. This chain's CDR3 is CASSPGTAFHEQYF. In DNA, the CDR3 is TGTGCCAGCAGCCCCGGGACAGCCTTCCACGAGCAGTACTTC.

The chain combines TRBV7-8 with TRBJ2-2; 9 bases match TRBD2. CDR1 is SGHVS and CDR2 is FQNEAQ in the germline V gene. The CDR3 loop spans 18 amino acids. The V segment lost 2 bases and the J segment 2 bases; nucleotides outside the gene matches: 9. The DNA for the CDR3 is TGTGCCAGCAGCTTAAGGGCTAGCGGGGAGTTTAACACCGGGGAGCTGTTTTTT. This codes for CASSLRASGEFNTGELFF.

The rearrangement links TRBV29-1 to TRBJ1-2, with 8 bases that match TRBD1. The CDR3 is 13 residues long. In germline, CDR1 is SQVTM, CDR2 ANQGSEA. With V trimmed by 8 bases and J by 7 bases, 12 bases remained unmatched. CDR3: CSIRTGIGIGYTF. The CDR3 DNA sequence: TGCAGCATTAGGACAGGGATTGGGATTGGCTACACCTTC.

This rearrangement joins TRBV19 to TRBJ2-4, with a possible D match to TRBD1 (7 bases). Trimming stripped 8 bases from V and 5 bases from J, with 13 bases between. The CDR3 has 13 residues. Germline assignment: CDR1 LNHDA and CDR2 SQIVND (reference sequence). The CDR3 DNA follows: TGTGCCAGTTCTCAGGGGGGCCAAAACATTCAGTACTTC. It encodes CASSQGGQNIQYF.

V and J are TRBV5-1 and TRBJ2-5, with D perhaps TRBD1 (6 bases). Trimming cost V 0 bases and J 1 base, with 10 bases left between them. From germline, CDR1 is SGHRS and CDR2 YFSETQ. This CDR3 is 15 amino acids long. The CDR3 protein is CASSLGTAFQETQYF. CDR3 in DNA: TGCGCCAGCAGCTTGGGGACAGCGTTCCAAGAGACCCAGTACTTC.

The rearrangement joins TRBV9 to TRBJ1-6; perhaps TRBD1 as D (6 bases). Germline assignment: CDR1 SGDLS and CDR2 YYNGEE. Between the trimmed V and J ends, which lost 2 bases and 7 bases, there was a span of 16 bases. The CDR3 runs 16 residues. The CDR3 is CASSVYRQGINSPLHF. In DNA, the CDR3 is TGTGCCAGCAGCGTCTACCGTCAGGGGATAAATTCACCCCTCCACTTT.

The chain links TRBV20-1 to TRBJ2-3, with TRBD2 matching over 11 bases. Germline CDR1 is DFQATT and CDR2 is SNEGSKA (reference sequence). Trimming took 3 bases from V and 0 from J; bases not matched to a gene: 5. This CDR3 is 16 amino acids long. CDR3 nucleotides: TGCAGTGCTAGTAGCGGGGGGGCTACTAGCACAGATACGCAGTATTTT. Residues: CSASSGGATSTDTQYF.

In this sample, this clone turned up a few times. The chain employs TRBV6-5 and TRBJ1-1; 7 bases fit TRBD1. Germline lookup yields CDR1 MNHEY and CDR2 SVGAGI. This CDR3 contains 16 residues. V was pared by 2 bases and J by 4 bases, with 10 bases of the junction left unmatched. The CDR3 DNA follows: TGTGCCAGCAGTTACGGGGGACAGAACACGGGCACTGAAGCTTTCTTT. Its protein is CASSYGGQNTGTEAFF.

The chain is built from TRBV6-8 and TRBJ1-5, with no clear D. Germline CDR1 reads MNHGY; CDR2 reads SAAAGT. Trimming stripped 2 bases from V and 1 base from J, with 15 bases between. CDR3 length: 17 amino acids. In nucleotides, the CDR3 is TGTGCCAGCAGTTACGACCCCCGGCGGAGGAGCAATCAGCCCCAGCATTTT. Amino acid sequence: CASSYDPRRRSNQPQHF.

The CDR3 sequence: CASSEWSGEGHTEAFF. For the CDR3, the DNA is TGTGCCAGCAGTGAATGGTCAGGGGAGGGGCACACTGAAGCTTTCTTT. The V call is TRBV6-1, the J call TRBJ1-1; D perhaps matches TRBD1 (6 bases). The V and J ends lost 2 bases and 3 bases respectively, with 16 bases between them. The CDR3 is made up of 16 amino acids. Germline V gives CDR1 MNHNS, CDR2 SASEGT.